Described below is a single TCR beta chain sequence and its context. The data stem from a study of blood T cell repertoires in COVID-19. Those who participated ranged in age from about 18 to 89 years and resided in some 24 US areas. Cohorts were based on clinical histories the participants reported. Contact with a PCR-confirmed or clinician-diagnosed COVID-19 case occurred within 2 weeks of entry. Data came from immunoSEQ multiplex PCR; TCRdb stores just in-frame clones and leaves some out. The sample has some 270,000 clones, 70% to 90% seen once; the top ten hold approximately 6.6%. The clonotype comes from a woman aged 45-60 years who had been exposed to COVID-19. The sequenced sample consisted of PBMCs or T cells enriched from blood (not recorded which).

The chain's CDR3 is CASSLGRQGNYGYTF. The CDR3 coding sequence is TGTGCCAGCAGCTTGGGACGGCAGGGGAACTATGGCTACACCTTC. The J gene is TRBJ1-2, the V gene TRBV5-4; D possibly corresponds to TRBD1 (6 bases). The CDR3 consists of 15 residues. The germline V gene has CDR1 SGHNT and CDR2 YYREEE (reference sequence). Between the trimmed V and J ends, which lost 0 bases and 2 bases, there was a span of 11 bases.